This T cell receptor (beta chain) was recorded in a study of T-cell memory formation after mild COVID-19. Overall study context: TCR clusters were mostly donor specific. General observations from the study: The pre-infection memory compartment contained some responding clones, suggesting cross-reactive memory joined. Day 15 to 85 contractors were CD4/CD8 balanced; later expanders leaned CD4+.

This clonotype has just a few counts. The antigen is undetermined. Looked up from germline, CDR1 is DFQATT and CDR2 is SNEGSKA (reference sequence). This CDR3 has 13 residues. Trimming cost V 5 bases and J 2 bases; bases outside gene matches: 4. TCRdb processed the 5' RACE reads anew with MiXCR; each CDR3 protein has one entry. This sample yields almost 550,000 distinct CDR3 sequences, of which approximately 20% are seen a single time; roughly an eighth belongs to the top ten. The specimen was PBMCs or a T cell subset sorted from them (not recorded which). The chain has TRBV20-1 and TRBJ2-7; 9 bases align to TRBD1. This clonotype originated in an adult woman who had mild COVID-19 (a few samples of this study predate the infection). Cell type and time point are not known. The CDR3 loop is CSARGTGTYEQYF. The DNA of the CDR3 is TGCAGTGCTCGGGGGACAGGGACCTACGAGCAGTACTTC.